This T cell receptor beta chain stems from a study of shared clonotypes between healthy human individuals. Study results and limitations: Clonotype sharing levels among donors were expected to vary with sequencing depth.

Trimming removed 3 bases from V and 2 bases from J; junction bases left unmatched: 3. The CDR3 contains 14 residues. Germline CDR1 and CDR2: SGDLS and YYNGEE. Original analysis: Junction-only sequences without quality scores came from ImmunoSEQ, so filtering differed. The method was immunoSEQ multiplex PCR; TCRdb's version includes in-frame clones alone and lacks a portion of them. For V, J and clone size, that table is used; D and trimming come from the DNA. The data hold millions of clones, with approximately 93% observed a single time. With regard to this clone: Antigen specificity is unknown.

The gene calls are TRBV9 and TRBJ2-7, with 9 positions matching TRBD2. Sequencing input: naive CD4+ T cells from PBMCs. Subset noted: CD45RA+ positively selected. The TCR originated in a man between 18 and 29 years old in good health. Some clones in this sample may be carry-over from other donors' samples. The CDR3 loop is CASSALAGTYEQYF. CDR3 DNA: TGTGCCAGCAGCGCCCTAGCGGGGACCTACGAGCAGTACTTC.